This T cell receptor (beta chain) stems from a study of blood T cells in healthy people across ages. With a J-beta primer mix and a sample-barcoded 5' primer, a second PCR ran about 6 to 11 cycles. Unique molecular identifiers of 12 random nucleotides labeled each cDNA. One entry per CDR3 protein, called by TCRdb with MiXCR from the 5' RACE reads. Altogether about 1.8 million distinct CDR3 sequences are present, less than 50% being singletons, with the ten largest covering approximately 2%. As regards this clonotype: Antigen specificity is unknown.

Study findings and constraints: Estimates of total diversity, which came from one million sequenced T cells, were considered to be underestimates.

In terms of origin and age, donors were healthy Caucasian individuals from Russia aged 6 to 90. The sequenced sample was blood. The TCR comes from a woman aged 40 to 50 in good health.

This CDR3 is CASSLLVSFAGTSGGITDTQYF. The CDR3 bases are TGTGCCAGCAGCCTATTGGTATCATTCGCCGGGACTAGCGGGGGAATCACAGATACGCAGTATTTT. This chain uses TRBV11-2 with TRBJ2-3, with 14 bases that match TRBD2. Trimming removed 5 bases from V and 2 bases from J; junction bases left unmatched: 21. The CDR3 loop spans 22 amino acids. Per the germline V gene, CDR1 is SGHAT and CDR2 is FQNNGV.